These 27 T cell receptor beta chains came from one sample sequenced in a study of T-cell reconstitution after alpha-beta-depleted transplantation in children. Unique molecular identifiers were incorporated during preparation of the TCRbeta library. TCRdb itself ran the PCR reads through MiXCR, one entry per CDR3 protein. This sample has 90,000 to 130,000 distinct CDR3 sequences, with 5% to 7% found just once. The sample in question was PBMCs, mostly from graft donor cells, obtained 360 days after TCRalphabeta/CD19-depleted stem cell transplant. Receptors were obtained from a male patient aged 2-9 years who had a stem cell transplant for acute lymphoblastic leukemia, so the T cells may come from the graft donor.

The sample holds a few counts of this clonotype. In DNA form, the CDR3 reads TGCGCCAGCAGCCAAGGTGTCAGGGGGCGCGTCGGCACTGAAGCTTTCTTT. This gives the protein CASSQGVRGRVGTEAFF. The rearrangement links TRBV4-3 to TRBJ1-1; 8 bases fit TRBD1. Germline CDR1 reads LGHNA; CDR2 reads YSLEER. Trimming removed 1 base from V and 4 bases from J; junction bases left unmatched: 11. The CDR3 totals 17 residues.

This clonotype was counted ten times or more. This chain connects TRBV25-1 to TRBJ1-5, with 7 bases lining up with TRBD1. Germline lookup yields CDR1 MGHDK and CDR2 SYGVNS. The CDR3 consists of 14 residues. Trimming at V came to 5 bases and at J to 0 bases, leaving 1 base not matched to a gene. DNA for the CDR3: TGTGCCAGCAGTTGGACAGGTAGCAATCAGCCCCAGCATTTT. Residues: CASSWTGSNQPQHF.

In regard to this clonotype: One end of the junction is discordant with germline, which a read error may explain. The J gene is TRBJ2-2, the V gene TRBV2; 13 bases map to TRBD2. Germline V CDR1 and CDR2: SNHLY, FYNNEI. The CDR3 spans 18 residues. The CDR3 loop reads CARSLLAGGPKNTGELFF. DNA for the CDR3: TGTGCCCGCAGTCTACTAGCGGGAGGGCCGAAGAACACCGGGGAGCTGTTTTTT. Full variable domain (rest looked up from reference TRBV2 and TRBJ2-2): EPEVTQTPSHQVTQMGQEVILRCVPISNHLYFYWYRQILGQKVEFLVSFYNNEISEKSEIFDDQFSVERPDGSNFTLKIRSTKLEDSAMYFCARSLLAGGPKNTGELFFGEGSRLTVL.

This clonotype was found many times. This chain uses TRBV28 with TRBJ2-3; either TRBD1 or TRBD2 may supply D (6 bases each). In germline, CDR1 is MDHEN, CDR2 SYDVKM. CDR3 length: 16 residues. V lost 6 bases and J 7 bases, leaving 23 bases between the germline ends. In DNA, the CDR3 is TGTGCCAGCAGACACGCACCAGGGGCGGGGATAAATACGCAGTATTTT. It codes for CASRHAPGAGINTQYF.

The rearrangement uses TRBV7-6 and TRBJ2-6, with D perhaps matching TRBD1 (6 bases). This CDR3 has 15 residues. Germline CDR1 is SGHVS and CDR2 is FNYEAQ. Trimming left V 5 bases short and J 2 bases short, with 10 bases between. CDR3 in DNA: TGTGCCAGCAGCCGTACAGGGCCTGGGGCCAACGTCCTGACTTTC. Amino acid sequence: CASSRTGPGANVLTF.

V gene TRBV11-2 combines with J gene TRBJ2-5, with D hard to call. The CDR3 sequence is 11 residues long. V lost 5 bases to trimming and J lost 12 bases, with 13 bases between them. Germline CDR1 and CDR2: SGHAT and FQNNGV. The CDR3 region is CASSNPGPKYF. In DNA, the CDR3 is TGTGCCAGCAGCAATCCGGGCCCTAAGTACTTC.

A few counts support this clonotype. The chain is built from TRBV4-3 and TRBJ2-1; 11 bases agree with TRBD2. V gave up 2 bases and J gave up 2 bases; unmatched junction bases: 11. Germline values: CDR1 LGHNA, CDR2 YSLEER. This CDR3 comprises 19 residues. The CDR3 DNA follows: TGCGCCAGCAGCCAAAGGGTGATTCCGGGACTAGCGGCCTACAATGAGCAGTTCTTC. It yields the protein CASSQRVIPGLAAYNEQFF.

This clonotype was recorded a few times. The J gene is TRBJ2-2, the V gene TRBV5-4; TRBD2 is a possible D gene (6 bases). Trimming took 1 base from V and 2 from J, leaving 12 bases between them. The CDR3 is 16 amino acids. Germline CDR1 reads SGHNT; CDR2 reads YYREEE (reference sequence). The CDR3: CASSLRLGPNTGELFF. The CDR3 coding sequence is TGTGCCAGCAGCTTGCGACTAGGGCCTAACACCGGGGAGCTGTTTTTT.

This clonotype showed up just a few times. V gene TRBV30 combines with J gene TRBJ2-3; 9 positions agree with TRBD2. Germline CDR1 reads GTSNPN; CDR2 reads SVGIG (reference sequence). Trimming took 1 base from V and 2 from J; bases not matched to a gene: 7. The CDR3 runs to 16 residues. The CDR3 bases are TGTGCCTGGAGTGCGCGGGTAGCGGGGGTCACAGATACGCAGTATTTT. It translates to CAWSARVAGVTDTQYF.

This clonotype was observed at least ten times. The chain carries TRBV4-3 and TRBJ2-7; 7 bases align to TRBD1. CDR1 and CDR2 from the germline V gene are LGHNA and YSLEER. The CDR3 has 14 residues. The junction had 10 bases not matched to a gene; V was cut back by 1 base and J by 10 bases. CDR3 DNA sequence: TGCGCCAGCAGCCAAGTTATTCTCGACAGGGCCCAGTACTTC. Protein product: CASSQVILDRAQYF.

The chain carries TRBV25-1 and TRBJ2-1; 12 positions agree with TRBD2. V shed 8 bases and J 0 bases; nucleotides not matched to a gene: 8. Germline assignment: CDR1 MGHDK and CDR2 SYGVNS. CDR3 length equals 17 residues. CDR3 residues: CASGLLAGGPSYNEQFF. The CDR3 region has the DNA TGTGCCAGCGGTCTTCTAGCGGGAGGGCCCTCCTACAATGAGCAGTTCTTC.

This clonotype showed up many times. J is TRBJ2-7 and V is TRBV11-3; maybe TRBD1 (5 bases). Trimming left V 0 bases short and J 2 bases short, with 5 bases between. CDR3 size: 13 residues. Germline-derived CDR1 and CDR2 are SGHNT and YENEEA. The CDR3 nucleotides read TGTGCCAGCAGCTTAGAGGACACCTACGAGCAGTACTTC. Translation gives CASSLEDTYEQYF.

This clonotype occurred many times. This chain uses TRBV2 with TRBJ2-7; D possibly matches TRBD1 or TRBD2 (5 bases each). This CDR3 spans 15 amino acids. The germline CDR1 and CDR2 sequences are SNHLY and FYNNEI. V lost 5 bases and J 3 bases, leaving 17 bases between the germline ends. CDR3 region: CASSYLAGSLYEQYF. In DNA, the CDR3 is TGTGCCAGCAGTTACCTTGCAGGGAGCCTCTACGAGCAGTACTTC.

This clonotype was seen many times. This chain joins TRBV10-3 and TRBJ1-5; no definite D call. Germline V gives CDR1 ENHRY, CDR2 SYGVKD. The CDR3 consists of 14 residues. V lost 4 bases and J 6 bases, leaving 13 bases between the germline ends. This chain's CDR3 is CAISGKGSSQPQHF. CDR3 sequence (DNA): TGTGCCATCAGTGGGAAGGGCAGTAGTCAGCCCCAGCATTTT.

The chain uses TRBV11-2 and TRBJ1-5; tentative D call: TRBD1 (5 bases). The V gene lost 5 bases and the J gene lost 0 bases, with 11 bases spanning the gap. Germline V gene data show CDR1 as SGHAT and CDR2 as FQNNGV. CDR3 size: 15 residues. The CDR3 reads CASSLEGSSNQPQHF. The CDR3 DNA reads TGTGCCAGCAGCCTCGAGGGGTCTAGCAATCAGCCCCAGCATTTT.

This clonotype was counted many times. The chain combines TRBV7-9 with TRBJ1-2; possibly TRBD1 for D (5 bases). The CDR3 has 15 residues. From germline, CDR1 is SEHNR and CDR2 FQNEAQ (reference sequence). The germline V and J ends were trimmed by 4 bases and 3 bases, with 15 bases remaining between them. The CDR3 sequence is CASSSGQGYHYGYTF. In DNA form, the CDR3 reads TGTGCCAGCAGCTCCGGGCAGGGCTACCACTATGGCTACACCTTC.

This clonotype occurred many times. The V gene is TRBV27, the J gene TRBJ2-7; 9 nucleotides match TRBD1. The CDR3 is 15 residues long. Germline CDR1 reads MNHEY; CDR2 reads SMNVEV (reference sequence). The ends lost 4 bases at V and 5 bases at J; junction bases unmatched: 9. The CDR3 region is CASSYPGQGFNEQYF. CDR3 nucleotide sequence: TGTGCCAGCAGTTACCCGGGACAGGGTTTTAACGAGCAGTACTTC.

The chain employs TRBV9 and TRBJ2-7; weak D call: TRBD1 (5 bases). V lost 0 bases to trimming and J lost 2 bases, with 9 bases between them. CDR1 and CDR2 from the germline V gene are SGDLS and YYNGEE. The CDR3 runs 14 residues. The CDR3 here is CASSVEGRPYEQYF. The CDR3 DNA follows: TGTGCCAGCAGCGTAGAGGGGCGCCCCTACGAGCAGTACTTC.

This clonotype was seen ten or more times. The rearrangement uses TRBV4-3 and TRBJ1-2; no clear D. Germline V lookup: CDR1 LGHNA, CDR2 YSLEER. Trimming stripped 0 bases from V and 7 bases from J, with 12 bases between. There are 14 residues in the CDR3. The CDR3 DNA reads TGCGCCAGCAGCCAAGATGGCCTGACGGGTGGCTACACCTTC. Translated: CASSQDGLTGGYTF.

The rearrangement joins TRBV14 to TRBJ2-5; TRBD1 matches 7 bases. The CDR3 totals 18 residues. V was clipped by 1 base and J by 5 bases; unmatched bases: 16. Germline CDR1 reads SGHDN; CDR2 reads FVKESK. CDR3 coding DNA: TGTGCCAGCAGCCAAGTGCGACAGGGATTTACCAGGAGGGAGACCCAGTACTTC. Translated: CASSQVRQGFTRRETQYF.

The V gene is TRBV7-6, the J gene TRBJ1-5; D might be TRBD1 (6 bases). Germline values: CDR1 SGHVS, CDR2 FNYEAQ. The CDR3 sequence is 15 residues long. V lost 1 base and J 7 bases, leaving 14 bases between the germline ends. CDR3 sequence (DNA): TGTGCCAGCAGCTTAGGGCAGGGGATAGGGCAGCCCCAGCATTTT. It specifies CASSLGQGIGQPQHF. The full variable domain, completed using reference TRBV7-6 and TRBJ1-5, is GAGVSQSPRYKVTKRGQDVALRCDPISGHVSLYWYRQALGQGPEFLTYFNYEAQQDKSGLPNDRFSAERPEGSISTLTIQRTEQRDSAMYRCASSLGQGIGQPQHFGDGTRLSIL.

This clonotype was observed at least ten times. This chain links TRBV25-1 with TRBJ2-7; 7 nucleotides align to TRBD2. This CDR3 has 13 residues. J lost 5 bases, V lost 4 bases, and 5 bases had no gene match. The V gene's germline CDR1 is MGHDK and CDR2 SYGVNS. As DNA, the CDR3 is TGTGCCAGCAGTGTTGGGGGGGTGGACGAGCAGTACTTC. It specifies CASSVGGVDEQYF.

The chain combines TRBV5-1 with TRBJ2-5, with TRBD2 as a possible D gene (6 bases). Trimming left V 4 bases short and J 5 bases short, with 18 bases between. The germline gives CDR1 SGHRS, CDR2 YFSETQ. The CDR3 is made up of 15 amino acids. The CDR3 DNA sequence: TGCGCCAGCAGCGCCACAGTGGGAGCGGGCGAGACCCAGTACTTC. Translation: CASSATVGAGETQYF. The whole variable domain, remainder taken from reference TRBV5-1 and TRBJ2-5, is KAGVTQTPRYLIKTRGQQVTLSCSPISGHRSVSWYQQTPGQGLQFLFEYFSETQRNKGNFPGRFSGRQFSNSRSEMNVSTLELGDSALYLCASSATVGAGETQYFGPGTRLLVL.

This clonotype was recorded at least ten times. The V gene is TRBV27, the J gene TRBJ1-5; a possible D gene is TRBD1 (6 bases). V lost 2 bases, J lost 5 bases, and 16 bases lay in between. Germline CDR1 and CDR2: MNHEY and SMNVEV (reference sequence). There are 16 residues in the CDR3. This CDR3 reads CASSLRAGEWDQPQHF. The CDR3 region has the DNA TGTGCCAGCAGTTTAAGGGCAGGGGAATGGGATCAGCCCCAGCATTTT.

At least ten counts were recorded for this clonotype. The genes are TRBV20-1 and TRBJ1-5, with 8 bases matching TRBD1. The V gene end was trimmed by 5 bases and the J gene end by 2 bases; junction bases not matched to a gene: 5. Germline CDR1 and CDR2: DFQATT and SNEGSKA (reference sequence). The CDR3 has 14 residues. CDR3 bases: TGCAGTGCTCCCGGACAGGGCGGCAATCAGCCCCAGCATTTT. Protein product: CSAPGQGGNQPQHF.

This chain uses TRBV20-1 with TRBJ1-5, with unresolved D. This CDR3 region has 14 residues. Germline V gives CDR1 DFQATT, CDR2 SNEGSKA (reference sequence). V lost 2 bases to trimming and J lost 1 base, with 9 bases between them. In DNA, the CDR3 is TGCAGTGCTAGACCCGGGTGGAGCAATCAGCCCCAGCATTTT. Translation gives CSARPGWSNQPQHF.

This clonotype was seen at least ten times. The chain uses TRBV7-9 and TRBJ2-3; a weak D match, TRBD1 (6 bases). CDR3 length: 16 residues. Germline CDR1 reads SEHNR; CDR2 reads FQNEAQ (reference sequence). With 5 bases removed from V and 0 bases from J, the gap between germline ends came to 15 bases. For the CDR3, the DNA is TGTGCCAGCAGCCACGGGACACTGGTTAGCACAGATACGCAGTATTTT. This translates into CASSHGTLVSTDTQYF.